This TCR beta chain was identified during a study of T cell responses to AZD1222 COVID-19 vaccine. Assay: immunoSEQ multiplex PCR; the TCRdb copy retains only in-frame clones and omits some. This table has approximately 28,000 clones, about nine tenths appearing once. Study-wide results and limits: Distributed over spike, vaccine-associated CD4 TCRs predominated at 160-218 and 743-854.

V gave up 2 bases and J gave up 3 bases, with 12 bases separating them. Germline values: CDR1 GTSNPN, CDR2 SVGIG (reference sequence). This CDR3 spans 14 amino acids. Comments on this clone: Its target is not known.

The rearrangement links TRBV30 to TRBJ2-3; weak D call: TRBD2 (6 bases). Sequences were derived from peripheral blood, sampled 28 days after the second AZD1222 dose. This clonotype was sampled from an adult who received the AZD1222 COVID-19 vaccine. The DNA for the CDR3 is TGTGCCTGGAGTAGTGGGGGGAGAACAGATACGCAGTATTTT. Translation gives CAWSSGGRTDTQYF. The whole variable domain, remainder taken from reference TRBV30 and TRBJ2-3, is SQTIHQWPATLVQPVGSPLSLECTVEGTSNPNLYWYRQAAGRGLQLLFYSVGIGQISSEVPQNLSASRPQDRQFILSSKKLLLSDSGFYLCAWSSGGRTDTQYFGPGTRLTVL.